This T cell receptor beta chain stems from a study of spatial heterogeneity in lung cancer (dated by TCRdb to 2018 to 2020). About the full investigation: Beta-chain transcripts were consistently detected in greater numbers than alpha-chain transcripts, which likely reflected higher beta-chain transcript abundance. In non-small cell lung cancer, the study made a quantitative comparison of TCR alpha and beta repertoires among multiple tumor regions, matched nontumor lung and blood. In the raw uncorrected reads, each unique combination of TCR and UMI appeared on average more than ten times. A strong correlation was found between TCR transcript counts in tumor regions and a T cell transcriptional module score from matched bulk RNA-seq. TCR repertoire features were related to nonsynonymous mutation counts determined by whole-exome sequencing of tumor tissue. Both alpha and beta chains were TCR-sequenced in hundreds of tumor regions, fewer than 80 matched nontumor lung samples and 55 to 60 PBMC samples obtained at surgery.

The CDR3 sequence holds 14 residues, the cysteine and phenylalanine included. Only the CDR3 region is kept as DNA, spanning 42 bases read in frame from base 1. The germline V gene provides CDR1 SGHRS and CDR2 YFSETQ. V is cut by 1 base and J by 1 base, and the space between the germline ends is 8 bases. This clonotype qualifies as medium-sized (0.01 to 0.1%). Its antigen is not yet known. No much larger clone is present one base from it, and per-base qualities are unavailable. The sample's time point label, decoded: sample taken at primary tumor resection. Samples were obtained from approximately 76 patients with early-stage, untreated non-small cell lung cancer from the lung TRACERx cohort. Without any cell sorting, TCR sequencing was performed on whole RNA extracted either from tumor and nontumor lung tissue or from cryopreserved PBMC samples. A patient was chosen for TCR sequencing only when enough RNA was available from at least two tumor regions. Before selection, tumor and adjacent nontumor lung specimens were reviewed by a lung pathologist.

On the study overall, not on this receptor specifically: TCR-seq was estimated to cover only approximately 7% of tumor T cells for alpha chains and about 13% for beta chains. The tumor nonsynonymous mutation count correlated with the number of expanded intratumoral alpha and beta TCRs. Confirming at a functional level the hypothesis that regional TCRs recognize regional mutations was considered to require additional single-cell paired TCR alpha and beta sequencing. The count of ubiquitous expanded TCRs correlated with the count of ubiquitous nonsynonymous mutations, and the count of regional expanded TCRs correlated with the count of regional nonsynonymous mutations.

The library was obtained by 5' RACE. Sequenced using a NextSeq 500. In the TCR library protocol, a unique molecular identifier was attached to each TCR cDNA molecule so that PCR and sequencing errors could be corrected. Per the authors' processing: Decombinator tools were used for TCR identification, UMI-based error correction and CDR3 extraction. TCRs above a frequency of 2 per 1,000, corresponding to the top 1% of the tumor frequency distribution, were defined as expanded. Expanded tumor TCRs statistically deemed absent (corrected P<0.05) from at least one tumor region were classed as regional, and all other expanded tumor TCRs were classed as ubiquitous. Renyi diversity was computed with the R vegan package after each repertoire had been subsampled 100 times to 5,000 TCRs. CDR3 similarity networks were constructed using string-kernel similarity of amino acid triplets, with links drawn between CDR3s whose pairwise similarity was above 0.82. TCRdb reprocessing: public reads trimmed at Q25 with fastp, clones called with MiXCR, in-frame beta chains kept. Rows are combined by CDR3 protein, so each entry shows the most common genes and DNA. It is TCRdb's table, rather than the study itself, that gives the V and J calls and clone size. The table for this sample lists about 20,000 distinct CDR3 sequences; 15% to 20% of them were counted only once. The ten largest clones represent under 35% of the sample.

Rearrangement joined TRBV5-1 to TRBJ2-5, with the D gene call left open. Here the sequenced sample was lung tumor tissue, taken at surgery. This receptor was identified in a female donor with early-stage non-small cell lung cancer. The CDR3 protein sequence reads: CASSLHRSQETQYF. The DNA is as follows: TGCGCCAGCAGCTTGCATCGCAGCCAAGAGACCCAGTACTTC.